This T cell receptor (beta chain) was recovered during a study of blood T cells in healthy people across ages. This CDR3 region has 15 residues. Germline CDR1 is MNHEY and CDR2 is SMNVEV (reference sequence). The V segment lost 3 bases and the J segment 13 bases; nucleotides outside the gene matches: 15. Alongside a J-beta primer mix, a sample-barcoded 5' primer served in a second PCR lasting roughly 6 to 11 cycles. One entry per CDR3 protein results from TCRdb running MiXCR on the 5' RACE reads. The sample yields more than 650,000 distinct CDR3 sequences, approximately 53% seen once. Sequencing input: blood. This clonotype was obtained from an elderly man in good health. This rearrangement joins TRBV27 to TRBJ2-4; 7 nucleotides align to TRBD1. The chain's CDR3 is CASSLGQGEAYVQYF. The DNA of the CDR3 is TGTGCCAGCAGTTTGGGGCAGGGGGAAGCCTACGTGCAGTACTTC.